This T cell receptor beta chain was obtained from a study of T cells in Graves' hyperthyroidism and ophthalmopathy. This clonotype was observed a few times. RNA transcripts gave rise to amplified TCR beta CDR3 regions. First-round RT-PCR with HTBI primers amplified the TCR CDR3 region. MiXCR, run by TCRdb on the multiplex PCR reads, gives a single entry per CDR3 protein. The profile shows some 400,000 distinct CDR3 sequences, about 18% of them singletons. Trimming removed 6 bases from V and 3 bases from J; junction bases left unmatched: 9. This CDR3 is 16 amino acids long. The receptor was derived from a woman between 18 and 29 years old with Graves' hyperthyroidism. This sequence joins TRBV12-3 or TRBV12-4 and TRBJ1-2; 11 bases agree with TRBD1. Sequencing was performed on blood. For the CDR3, the DNA is TGTGCCAGCAGCAGGACGGGACAGGGGGAACACTATGGCTACACCTTC. As protein: CASSRTGQGEHYGYTF.